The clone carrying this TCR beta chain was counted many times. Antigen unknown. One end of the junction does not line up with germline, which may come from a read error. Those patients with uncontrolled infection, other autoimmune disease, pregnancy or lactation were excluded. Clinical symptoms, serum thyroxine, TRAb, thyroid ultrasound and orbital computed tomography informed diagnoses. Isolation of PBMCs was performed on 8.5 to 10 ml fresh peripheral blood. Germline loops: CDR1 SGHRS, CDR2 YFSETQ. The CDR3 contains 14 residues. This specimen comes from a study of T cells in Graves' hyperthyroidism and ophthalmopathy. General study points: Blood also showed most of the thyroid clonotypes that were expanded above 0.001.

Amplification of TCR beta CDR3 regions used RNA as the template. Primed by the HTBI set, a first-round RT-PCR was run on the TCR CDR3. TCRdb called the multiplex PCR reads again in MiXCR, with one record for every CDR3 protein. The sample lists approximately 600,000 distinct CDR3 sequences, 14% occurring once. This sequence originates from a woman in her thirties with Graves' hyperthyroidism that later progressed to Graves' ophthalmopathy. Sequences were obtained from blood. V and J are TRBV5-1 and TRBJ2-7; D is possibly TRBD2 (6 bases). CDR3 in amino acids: CASSLNRGSYEQYF. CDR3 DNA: TGTGCCAGCAGCTTGAATCGGGGGAGCTACGAGCAGTACTTC. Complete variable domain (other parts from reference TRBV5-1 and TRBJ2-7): KAGVTQTPRYLIKTRGQQVTLSCSPISGHRSVSWYQQTPGQGLQFLFEYFSETQRNKGNFPGRFSGRQFSNSRSEMNVSTLELGDSALYLCASSLNRGSYEQYFGPGTRLTVT.